This TCR beta chain was profiled in a study of T cell changes during pregnancy in multiple sclerosis. Assay used: immunoSEQ multiplex PCR; TCRdb lists only in-frame clones, some missing. The top ten clones hold 0.95% to 1.5% of a sample with tens of thousands of clones, roughly 92% of them seen once. Germline V gene data show CDR1 as SGHRS and CDR2 as YFSETQ. The CDR3 is made up of 15 amino acids. Trimming took 4 bases from V and 0 from J, leaving 14 bases between them. The input for sequencing was peripheral blood, taken before pregnancy. The chain carries TRBV5-1 and TRBJ2-7, with a tentative D call TRBD2 (5 bases). The sequence derives from a female donor with multiple sclerosis, enrolled in a pregnancy study. CDR3 sequence (DNA): TGCGCCAGCAGCCCTGTACCGGGGAACTCCTACGAGCAGTACTTC. Translated: CASSPVPGNSYEQYF.